The subject of this entry is one T cell receptor (beta chain). The sample comes from a study of blood T cell repertoires in COVID-19. For the study at large: The cDNA or gDNA used as material had been derived from T cells, B-cell-depleted T cells, or PBMCs.

Authors' processing steps: Researchers report that nucleated cell counts were estimated from reference gene primer amplification. The protocol was immunoSEQ multiplex PCR, while the TCRdb copy is restricted to in-frame clones and leaves out a portion. The V and J calls and clone size were taken over from that table, and D and trimming were inferred from the DNA. The sample comprises around 340,000 clones, approximately 86% of which are singletons, and about 7% rests with the top ten. Those enrolled in Seattle joined during active infection and were followed longitudinally afterward. This CDR3 has 15 residues. Germline CDR1 reads MRHNA; CDR2 reads SNTAGT. The ends lost 6 bases at V and 0 bases at J; junction bases unmatched: 5.

This clonotype originated in a woman in her fifties or sixties with COVID-19, enrolled during active disease. The rearrangement uses TRBV6-4 and TRBJ2-3, with TRBD1 matching over 8 bases. The sample taken for sequencing was peripheral blood. The CDR3 DNA is TGTGCCAGCAGGCCGGACAGGGCGAGCACAGATACGCAGTATTTT. Its translation is CASRPDRASTDTQYF.